The subject of this entry is one TCR beta chain. In the original workflow: Scientists estimated how many nucleated cells there were by amplifying reference gene primers. TCRdb keeps only in-frame clones here, not all; method: immunoSEQ multiplex PCR. That table supplies the V and J calls and clone size; D and trimming were determined from the DNA. The sample carries about 60,000 clones, approximately 80% recorded once. This sample is part of a study of blood T cell repertoires in COVID-19. The overall study: Sources were T cells, B-cell-depleted T cells, or PBMCs; the material itself was cDNA or gDNA.

In germline, CDR1 is SGHTS, CDR2 YDEGEE. Trimming shortened V by 0 bases and J by 0 bases, and 6 bases separated the two germline ends. The CDR3 spans 15 residues. The chain carries TRBV5-8 and TRBJ1-4; no firm D call. The sequencing input was peripheral blood. This sequence was found in a man aged 45 to 65 with COVID-19, enrolled during active disease. The CDR3 loop is CASSLAGATNEKLFF. The CDR3 DNA sequence: TGTGCCAGCAGCTTGGCCGGGGCAACTAATGAAAAACTGTTTTTT.